The 30 T cell receptor beta chains listed next were all sequenced from one sample in a study of primary melanoma T cells and metastatic recurrence. TCRdb's table, derived via immunoSEQ multiplex PCR, lists solely in-frame clones and lacks some. This table lists roughly 70 clones. The sequencing sample was made of melanoma tumor tissue. These receptors were collected from a human donor with melanoma.

Within the sample, this clone is hyperexpanded (1% or more). The V gene is TRBV11-3, the J gene TRBJ1-1, with 7 nucleotides matching TRBD1. Trimming removed 0 bases from V and 6 bases from J; junction bases left unmatched: 7. Germline CDR1 SGHNT, CDR2 YENEEA. There are 15 residues in the CDR3. The DNA of the CDR3 is TGTGCCAGCAGCTTAGATCCGGGACAGACCTCTGAAGCTTTCTTT. This sequence encodes CASSLDPGQTSEAFF. Drawing the rest from reference TRBV11-3 and TRBJ1-1, the complete variable domain is EAGVVQSPRYKIIEKKQPVAFWCNPISGHNTLYWYLQNLGQGPELLIRYENEEAVDDSQLPKDRFSAERLKGVDSTLKIQPAELGDSAVYLCASSLDPGQTSEAFFGQGTRLTVV.

About this clone itself: One end of the junction does not line up with germline, which may come from a read error. This rearrangement joins TRBV11-3 to TRBJ2-1, with D perhaps assigned TRBD1 or TRBD2 (5 bases each). This CDR3 comprises 16 residues. Germline assignment: CDR1 SGHNT and CDR2 YENEEA. The CDR3 DNA is TGTGCCAACAGCTTAGTTCGGGACGAAGACGTCTATGAACAGTTCTTC. Amino acid sequence: CANSLVRDEDVYEQFF. The complete variable domain, with remaining parts taken from reference TRBV11-3 and TRBJ2-1, reads EAGVVQSPRYKIIEKKQPVAFWCNPISGHNTLYWYLQNLGQGPELLIRYENEEAVDDSQLPKDRFSAERLKGVDSTLKIQPAELGDSAVYLCANSLVRDEDVYEQFFGPGTRLTVL.

In this sample, this clone is hyperexpanded. The chain uses TRBV11-3 and TRBJ2-1; D tentatively fits TRBD1 or TRBD2 (5 bases each). CDR3 size: 16 residues. Germline V CDR1 and CDR2: SGHNT, YENEEA. With 1 base removed from V and 8 bases from J, the gap between germline ends came to 18 bases. This CDR3 is CASSLVRDEDVYEQFF. The CDR3 DNA reads as TGTGCCAGCAGCTTAGTTCGGGACGAAGACGTCTATGAGCAGTTCTTC. Drawing the rest from reference TRBV11-3 and TRBJ2-1, the complete variable domain is EAGVVQSPRYKIIEKKQPVAFWCNPISGHNTLYWYLQNLGQGPELLIRYENEEAVDDSQLPKDRFSAERLKGVDSTLKIQPAELGDSAVYLCASSLVRDEDVYEQFFGPGTRLTVL.

Here the CDR3 reads CASKQTPNEKLFF. In nucleotides, the CDR3 is TGTGCCAGTAAGCAGACGCCTAATGAAAAACTGTTTTTT. The chain recombines TRBV19 with TRBJ1-4, with D unresolved. V lost 7 bases to trimming and J lost 3 bases, with 9 bases between them. The length of the CDR3 is 13 residues. Germline V gene data show CDR1 as LNHDA and CDR2 as SQIVND (reference sequence).

This CDR3 reads CASSGRAGGANTGELFF. In DNA form, the CDR3 reads TGTGCCAGCAGTGGACGGGCAGGGGGCGCGAACACCGGGGAGCTGTTTTTT. The V call is TRBV6-8, the J call TRBJ2-2, with 8 bases identical to TRBD1. The CDR3 has 17 residues. Germline trimming cut 5 bases from V and 0 bases from J; bases unmatched to any gene: 8. CDR1 is MNHGY and CDR2 is SAAAGT in the germline V gene.

The chain combines TRBV6-8 with TRBJ2-1, with D perhaps assigned TRBD1 or TRBD2 (6 bases each). The CDR3 is 14 residues long. V lost 7 bases and J lost 4, with 14 bases in between. CDR1 is MNHGY, CDR2 SAAAGT, per germline. The CDR3 region is CASKGGPEYNEQFF. CDR3 coding DNA: TGTGCCAGCAAGGGGGGCCCTGAGTACAATGAGCAGTTCTTC.

This clone was seen a few times. The chain carries TRBV11-3 and TRBJ2-2, with a possible D match to TRBD1 (6 bases). Germline V gene lookup returns CDR1 SGHNT and CDR2 YENEEA. Trimming cost V 7 bases and J 4 bases, with 16 bases left between them. This CDR3 is built from 15 residues. CDR3 DNA: TGTGCCAGCACAACCGAGGGGGAAGGCACCGGGGAGCTGTTTTTT. It is translated as CASTTEGEGTGELFF.

This chain uses TRBV7-1 with TRBJ2-1; TRBD2 matches 11 bases. TRBV7-1 is an ORF for which the function is uncertain. CDR3 length: 18 amino acids. Trimming at V came to 5 bases and at J to 3 bases, leaving 12 bases not matched to a gene. CDR3: CASSPSSTSGRVYNEQFF. The CDR3 DNA follows: TGTGCCAGCAGCCCCTCATCCACTAGCGGGAGAGTCTACAATGAGCAGTTCTTC.

In the case of this clone: One junction end does not reproduce the germline sequence, and a read error may be involved. This chain connects TRBV7-1 to TRBJ2-3; 11 bases map to TRBD2. TRBV7-1 is designated an ORF whose function remains uncertain. The CDR3 extends over 16 amino acids. The CDR3 loop is CVSSLTSGARTDTQYF. The CDR3 region has the DNA TGTGTCAGCAGCTTGACTAGCGGGGCCCGCACAGATACGCAGTATTTT.

This sequence joins TRBV19 and TRBJ2-5, with unresolved D. The CDR3 spans 11 residues. Germline loops: CDR1 LNHDA, CDR2 SQIVND (reference sequence). V was pared by 6 bases and J by 3 bases, with 5 bases between. Written as DNA, the CDR3 is TGTGCCAGTAGGAACGAAGAGACCCAGTACTTC. Translating it yields CASRNEETQYF.

V usage is TRBV11-3 and J usage is TRBJ2-5; 11 bases are shared with TRBD2. This CDR3 has 18 amino acids. Germline CDR1 SGHNT, CDR2 YENEEA. V shed 4 bases, J shed 5 bases, and the junction held 15 bases outside the gene matches. DNA for the CDR3: TGTGCCAGCAGCTCCCCCAGTTTACTAGCGGGAGAAACGGAGACCCAGTACTTC. Translation gives CASSSPSLLAGETETQYF. Supplemented by reference TRBV11-3 and TRBJ2-5, the full variable domain reads EAGVVQSPRYKIIEKKQPVAFWCNPISGHNTLYWYLQNLGQGPELLIRYENEEAVDDSQLPKDRFSAERLKGVDSTLKIQPAELGDSAVYLCASSSPSLLAGETETQYFGPGTRLLVL.

The V and J genes are TRBV11-3 and TRBJ1-2; 8 nucleotides agree with TRBD1. V shed 2 bases and J 3 bases; nucleotides not matched to a gene: 5. CDR1 and CDR2 (germline): SGHNT, YENEEA. CDR3 length equals 15 residues. The CDR3 protein is CASSLLQGGDYGYTF. The CDR3 bases are TGTGCCAGCAGCTTACTACAGGGGGGTGACTATGGCTACACCTTC. Using reference TRBV11-3 and TRBJ1-2 for the parts outside the CDR3, the full variable domain is EAGVVQSPRYKIIEKKQPVAFWCNPISGHNTLYWYLQNLGQGPELLIRYENEEAVDDSQLPKDRFSAERLKGVDSTLKIQPAELGDSAVYLCASSLLQGGDYGYTFGSGTRLTVV.

The rearrangement joins TRBV6-8 to TRBJ1-5; tentatively, D is TRBD1 (6 bases). The CDR3 totals 14 residues. The V end lost 8 bases, the J end lost 7 bases, and 18 bases lay between the germline ends. Per germline, CDR1 MNHGY and CDR2 SAAAGT. The CDR3 nucleotides read TGTGCCAGCTCAACACAGGGTGCAGGGCAGCCCCAGCATTTT. It codes for CASSTQGAGQPQHF.

This chain joins TRBV18 and TRBJ1-2; no clear D. The CDR3 covers 14 residues. Germline CDR1 and CDR2: KGHSH and LQKENI. V dropped 8 bases and J dropped 4 bases, with 17 bases sitting between them. DNA for the CDR3: TGTGCCAGCGAAAGAGTCGGGAGGTCCTATGGCTACACCTTC. It codes for CASERVGRSYGYTF.

The chain is built from TRBV11-3 and TRBJ2-1, with 7 bases aligning to TRBD1. V gave up 6 bases and J gave up 3 bases; unmatched junction bases: 5. Germline lookup yields CDR1 SGHNT and CDR2 YENEEA. The CDR3 length is 14 residues. CDR3 loop: CASRTGTDYNEQFF. Written as DNA, the CDR3 is TGTGCCAGCAGAACCGGGACAGACTACAATGAGCAGTTCTTC. The entire variable domain, with the rest obtained from reference TRBV11-3 and TRBJ2-1, is as follows: EAGVVQSPRYKIIEKKQPVAFWCNPISGHNTLYWYLQNLGQGPELLIRYENEEAVDDSQLPKDRFSAERLKGVDSTLKIQPAELGDSAVYLCASRTGTDYNEQFFGPGTRLTVL.

The chain combines TRBV29-1 with TRBJ2-4; 10 nucleotides align to TRBD1. CDR1 is SQVTM, CDR2 ANQGSEA, per germline. The V segment lost 7 bases and the J segment 6 bases; nucleotides outside the gene matches: 6. This CDR3 is 13 amino acids long. The CDR3 nucleotides are TGCAGCGCACTGGGACAGGGGCTAAACATTCAGTACTTC. Amino acid sequence: CSALGQGLNIQYF.

By its share, this clone is hyperexpanded. CDR3 nucleotides: TGTGCCAGCAGTACAGCGAATCAGCCCCAGCATTTT. This sequence encodes CASSTANQPQHF. The V gene is TRBV6-8, the J gene TRBJ1-5; D ambiguous. CDR1 MNHGY and CDR2 SAAAGT come from the germline V gene. The CDR3 runs to 12 residues. V was cut by 5 bases and J by 4 bases, with 6 bases left in between.

The chain links TRBV7-1 to TRBJ1-2; maybe TRBD1 (6 bases). TRBV7-1 is an open reading frame whose function is uncertain. This CDR3 has 13 amino acids. The V end was cut by 10 bases, the J end by 3 bases, with 15 bases between. The CDR3, as DNA: TGTGCCACGAGAAACAGGGAAGACTATGGCTACACCTTC. Its translation is CATRNREDYGYTF.

The CDR3 region is CATSVHRGEGEKLFF. CDR3 DNA sequence: TGTGCCACCAGCGTCCACAGGGGAGAGGGTGAAAAACTGTTTTTT. The rearrangement joins TRBV15 to TRBJ1-4, with 7 bases matching TRBD1. This CDR3 region has 15 residues. V gave up 5 bases and J gave up 7 bases; unmatched junction bases: 10. The germline V gene encodes CDR1 LNHNV and CDR2 YYDKDF (reference sequence).

The chain carries TRBV7-6 and TRBJ2-7; TRBD1 or TRBD2 may be the D gene (6 bases each). From germline, CDR1 is SGHVS and CDR2 FNYEAQ. The CDR3 has 15 residues. Trimming stripped 5 bases from V and 5 bases from J, with 19 bases between. The CDR3, as DNA: TGTGCCAGCAGCCAAGATCTTCCGGGGGCCGACGAGCAGTACTTC. This translates into CASSQDLPGADEQYF.

The chain links TRBV6-8 to TRBJ1-5; a weak D match, TRBD1 (6 bases). The CDR3 is made up of 19 amino acids. V gave up 0 bases and J gave up 0 bases, with 18 bases separating them. CDR1 MNHGY and CDR2 SAAAGT come from the germline V gene. The CDR3 spells CASSYSLKGGILSNQPQHF. CDR3 bases: TGTGCCAGCAGTTACTCCCTTAAGGGGGGGATTCTTAGCAATCAGCCCCAGCATTTT.

Remarks on this clone: Germline is not matched at one junction end, which may reflect a read error. The chain links TRBV6-8 to TRBJ1-1; possibly TRBD1 for D (6 bases). This CDR3 region has 16 residues. The germline V gene has CDR1 MNHGY and CDR2 SAAAGT. DNA for the CDR3: TGTGCCAGCAGGCTAAATCGACAGGAATTGAACACTAAAGCTTTCTTT. Its translation is CASRLNRQELNTKAFF.

Here the CDR3 reads CASSPPMGGEQYV. CDR3 coding DNA: TGTGCCAGCAGTCCCCCAATGGGCGGCGAGCAGTACGTC. V usage is TRBV6-8 and J usage is TRBJ2-7; D not certain. The CDR3 covers 13 residues. With 5 bases removed from V and 6 bases from J, the gap between germline ends came to 14 bases. Germline V lookup: CDR1 MNHGY, CDR2 SAAAGT.

V is TRBV30 and J is TRBJ2-5; the match to TRBD2 covers 8 bases. CDR1 and CDR2 from the germline V gene are GTSNPN and SVGIG (reference sequence). CDR3 length equals 14 residues. Trimming cost V 0 bases and J 5 bases; bases outside gene matches: 5. The CDR3, as DNA: TGTGCCTGGAGTGTAATAGCGGGAAGGGAGACCCAGTACTTC. Amino acid sequence: CAWSVIAGRETQYF.

The chain links TRBV18 to TRBJ1-1, with D uncertain. Germline CDR1 KGHSH, CDR2 LQKENI. This CDR3 contains 14 residues. V lost 2 bases and J 1 base, leaving 8 bases between the germline ends. DNA for the CDR3: TGTGCCAGCTCACCAGATAGCGAGAACACTGAAGCTTTCTTT. Protein sequence: CASSPDSENTEAFF.

This chain links TRBV11-3 with TRBJ1-2; D might be TRBD1 (5 bases). The CDR3 is 14 amino acids. The ends were cut back, 4 bases at V and 8 bases at J, with 17 bases in the middle. Germline V gene lookup returns CDR1 SGHNT and CDR2 YENEEA. This chain's CDR3 is CASSSTQGIEGYTF. In DNA form, the CDR3 reads TGTGCCAGCAGCTCCACCCAGGGAATCGAAGGCTACACCTTC. The full variable domain, completed using reference TRBV11-3 and TRBJ1-2, is EAGVVQSPRYKIIEKKQPVAFWCNPISGHNTLYWYLQNLGQGPELLIRYENEEAVDDSQLPKDRFSAERLKGVDSTLKIQPAELGDSAVYLCASSSTQGIEGYTFGSGTRLTVV.

The chain joins TRBV5-1 to TRBJ2-7; D is possibly TRBD1 (6 bases). Germline assignment: CDR1 SGHRS and CDR2 YFSETQ. The CDR3 length is 14 residues. With 0 bases removed from V and 5 bases from J, the gap between germline ends came to 12 bases. As DNA, the CDR3 is TGCGCCAGCAGCTTGGGTTTTAGGACAGACGAGCAGTACTTC. This sequence encodes CASSLGFRTDEQYF.

The chain joins TRBV30 to TRBJ2-3; D is unclear. CDR3 length: 13 residues. V lost 4 bases, J lost 0 bases, and 8 bases lay in between. Germline V gene lookup returns CDR1 GTSNPN and CDR2 SVGIG (reference sequence). CDR3 residues: CAWTRSSTDTQYF. For the CDR3, the DNA is TGTGCCTGGACGAGGTCTAGCACAGATACGCAGTATTTT. Variable domain in full (rest from reference TRBV30 and TRBJ2-3): SQTIHQWPATLVQPVGSPLSLECTVEGTSNPNLYWYRQAAGRGLQLLFYSVGIGQISSEVPQNLSASRPQDRQFILSSKKLLLSDSGFYLCAWTRSSTDTQYFGPGTRLTVL.

The V gene is TRBV19, the J gene TRBJ2-3; the D gene is possibly TRBD1 (6 bases). V dropped 7 bases and J dropped 2 bases, with 10 bases sitting between them. This CDR3 region has 13 residues. CDR1 LNHDA and CDR2 SQIVND come from the germline V gene (reference sequence). CDR3 nucleotide sequence: TGTGCCAGTACGGGACAAGCCACAGATACGCAGTATTTT. Encoded protein: CASTGQATDTQYF.

This chain links TRBV18 with TRBJ1-1; unclear D gene. Germline V gene lookup returns CDR1 KGHSH and CDR2 LQKENI. The ends were cut back, 5 bases at V and 0 bases at J, with 7 bases in the middle. The CDR3 has 13 amino acids. The CDR3 sequence is CASSEHLNTEAFF. As DNA, the CDR3 is TGTGCCAGCTCAGAACACTTGAACACTGAAGCTTTCTTT.